This T cell receptor (beta chain) comes out of a study of T-cell reconstitution after alpha-beta-depleted transplantation in children. Unique molecular identifiers were incorporated into the prepared TCRbeta library. TCRdb redid the calling of the PCR reads with MiXCR, one entry per CDR3 protein. Of about 360,000 distinct CDR3 sequences in the sample, more than 10% were seen once. The receptor was isolated from a human donor who donated a stem cell graft to a child with Fanconi anemia. The input for sequencing was PBMCs, taken from the stem cell graft.

The DNA for the CDR3 is TGTGCCAGCAGTGGTGACACAGCGGGTGAGCAGTTCTTC. Its translation: CASSGDTAGEQFF. The V call is TRBV2, the J call TRBJ2-1; tentative D call: TRBD2 (6 bases). The CDR3 loop spans 13 amino acids. Germline V gene lookup returns CDR1 SNHLY and CDR2 FYNNEI. Trimming took 4 bases from V and 9 from J, leaving 13 bases between them.